This T cell receptor beta chain stems from a study of T-cell memory formation after mild COVID-19. The overall study: Most TCR clusters belonged to a single donor. Study results and limitations: A balance of CD4 and CD8 characterized clones contracting day 15 to 85, whereas later expanders leaned CD4+. The authors did not confirm SARS-CoV-2 specificity of second-wave clones peaking day 37.

This clonotype was found a few times. Antigen specificity is unknown. CDR3 length equals 17 residues. Germline V gene data show CDR1 as LGHNA and CDR2 as YNFKEQ. With 3 bases clipped from V and 8 bases from J, the junction kept 12 bases outside the gene matches. With constant-segment primers, 5'RACE yielded cDNA libraries of TCR alpha and TCR beta that carried sample barcodes and UMIs. TCRdb reprocessed the 5' RACE reads via MiXCR and lists one record per CDR3 protein. The repertoire holds hundreds of thousands of distinct CDR3 sequences, 20% to 25% seen once, with about 21% in the top ten. The rearrangement links TRBV4-2 to TRBJ1-6; TRBD1 agrees at 8 bases. The specimen was PBMCs or a T cell subset sorted from them (not recorded which). The TCR originated in a young man who had mild COVID-19 (a few samples of this study predate the infection). Cell type and time point are not known. The CDR3 spells CASSQVRVGTGYSPLHF. CDR3 coding DNA: TGTGCCAGCAGCCAGGTACGGGTTGGGACAGGCTATTCACCCCTCCACTTT.